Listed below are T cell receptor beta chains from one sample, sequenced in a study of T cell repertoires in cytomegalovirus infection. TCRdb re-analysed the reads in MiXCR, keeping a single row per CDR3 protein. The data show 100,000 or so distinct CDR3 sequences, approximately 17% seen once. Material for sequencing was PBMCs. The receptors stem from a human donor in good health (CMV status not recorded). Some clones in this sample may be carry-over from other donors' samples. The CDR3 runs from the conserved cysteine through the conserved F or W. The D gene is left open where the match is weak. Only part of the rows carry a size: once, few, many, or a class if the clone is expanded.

TGTGCCAGCAGTCCCACAGGGATCGACTACGAGCAGTACTTC CASSPTGIDYEQYF 14 few NA TRBJ2-7 TRBV28
TGTGCCAGCAGCTCCCGGTTGGGGGGCTGGGGCTACACCTTC CASSSRLGGWGYTF 14 many NA TRBJ1-2 TRBV7-2
TGTGCCAGCAGCCAAGATTCGGGGGAGACCCAGTACTTC CASSQDSGETQYF 13 many NA TRBJ2-5 TRBV14
TGTGCCAGCAGCTTAGACCGAGGGGGGGGCGCCGAATACGAGCAGTACTTC CASSLDRGGGAEYEQYF 17 many NA TRBJ2-7 TRBV7-9
TGTGCCATCAGAGGGCAGGGGGCCTACGAGCAGTACTTC CAIRGQGAYEQYF 13 many TRBD1 TRBJ2-7 TRBV10-3
TGTGCCAGCAGTGAAGAGTTAGCGGGGGCCTCGGGCTACGAGCAGTACTTC CASSEELAGASGYEQYF 17 few TRBD2 TRBJ2-7 TRBV2
TGTGCCAGCAGCTTGGGCTGGCAGGCTAACTATGGCTACACCTTC CASSLGWQANYGYTF 15 many NA TRBJ1-2 TRBV5-6
TGTGCCAGCAGCTCACAGGGGAGGGACACAGATACGCAGTATTTT CASSSQGRDTDTQYF 15 few NA TRBJ2-3 TRBV7-2
TGCAGTGCTAGGGCCAGTCTCGGCTCTGGGGCCAACGTCCTGACTTTC CSARASLGSGANVLTF 16 once NA TRBJ2-6 TRBV20-1
TGTGCCAGCAGTGAAAACAGGGATTCAGATACGCAGTATTTT CASSENRDSDTQYF 14 many NA TRBJ2-3 TRBV2
NA CASTFGANVLTF 12 NA NA TRBJ2-6 TRBV6-6
TGCGCCAGCAGCTCGGGGGGACAGAACACAGATACGCAGTATTTT CASSSGGQNTDTQYF 15 NA NA TRBJ2-3 TRBV5-1
TGTGCCAGCAGTTTATCTGCAGGGGAAGGCTACGAGCAGTACTTC CASSLSAGEGYEQYF 15 NA NA TRBJ2-7 TRBV27
TGTGCTAGCAGCTTAGGTATTGACCCCCGGTCGGAGACCCAGTACTTC CASSLGIDPRSETQYF 16 NA NA TRBJ2-5 TRBV7-7
TGTGCCAGCAGCCAAGATCGACACCACCGGTCCTCTTATACGCAGTATTTT CASSQDRHHRSSYTQYF 17 NA NA TRBJ2-3 TRBV3-1
TGTGCCAGCAGCCTCCTGGCCATTAGCCCCGGCGGGGAGCTGTTTTTT CASSLLAISPGGELFF 16 NA NA TRBJ2-2 TRBV4-2
TGTGCCAGCAGCCTACCCCGGAACAAAGCCACAGATACGCAGTATTTT CASSLPRNKATDTQYF 16 many NA TRBJ2-3 TRBV7-2
TGTGCCAGCAGTGTGCGGGGGCTCAATCAGCCCCAGCATTTT CASSVRGLNQPQHF 14 NA NA TRBJ1-5 TRBV2
TGTGCCATCTCCGAGACAGGGGGCTACGAGCAGTACTTC CAISETGGYEQYF 13 few TRBD1 TRBJ2-7 TRBV6-1
TGTGCCAGCAGCCCGCCCGGGTCCGGGGAGCTGTTTTTT CASSPPGSGELFF 13 few NA TRBJ2-2 TRBV7-3
TGTGCCAGCAGCCCTAGACTAGCGGGCCATCGGGAGACCCAGTACTTC CASSPRLAGHRETQYF 16 many TRBD2 TRBJ2-5 TRBV7-6
TGTGCCAGCAGTTTGCTAGGACGGAAAAACACCGGGGAGCTGTTTTTT CASSLLGRKNTGELFF 16 NA NA TRBJ2-2 TRBV12-3/TRBV12-4
TGTGCCTGGAGTGTAACTAGGGATACTGAAGCTTTCTTT CAWSVTRDTEAFF 13 few NA TRBJ1-1 TRBV30
TGTGCCAGCAGCCAAGGAGGCACGCAGTATTTT CASSQGGTQYF 11 many NA TRBJ2-3 TRBV7-2
TGTGCCAGCAGCCGTTCGGGACGGAGCTCTGGATACACCATATATTTT CASSRSGRSSGYTIYF 16 NA NA TRBJ1-3 TRBV12-3/TRBV12-4
TGCAGTGCTAGTTTCGACAGGAACACTGAAGCTTTCTTT CSASFDRNTEAFF 13 few NA TRBJ1-1 TRBV20-1
TGTGCCAGCTCACTGACCTCAGGGACGCTGGTCAACTATGGCTACACCTTC CASSLTSGTLVNYGYTF 17 few NA TRBJ1-2 TRBV18
TGTGCCAGCAGTCCGACTCGGGACATAGAACAGCCCCAGCATTTT CASSPTRDIEQPQHF 15 NA NA TRBJ1-5 TRBV5-8
TGTGCCAGCAGCTTATCAGGGTTCGGCCAGCCCCAGCATTTT CASSLSGFGQPQHF 14 many NA TRBJ1-5 TRBV7-2
TGTGCCAGCAGCTTAAGGGCTATGTCGGGCTACACCTTC CASSLRAMSGYTF 13 NA NA TRBJ1-2 TRBV11-2
TGCGCCAGCAGCTTGGACACAGGTTCGGGCGAGCAGTACTTC CASSLDTGSGEQYF 14 few NA TRBJ2-7 TRBV5-1
TGTGCCAGCAGCTCCCGAGGCGGGCCTACTGAAGCTTTCTTT CASSSRGGPTEAFF 14 many NA TRBJ1-1 TRBV7-2